One and the same sample provided the 2 T cell receptor beta chains below, sequenced in a study of T cells after somatic rescue of genetic block. Repertoires were generated with immunoSEQ multiplex PCR, while TCRdb's copy carries only in-frame clones and drops some. The sample carries several thousand clones, over 70% recorded once. What was sequenced was peripheral blood mononuclear cells (PBMCs). The receptors derive from a boy under 18.

V usage is TRBV11-2 and J usage is TRBJ2-7, with a weak D call TRBD1 (6 bases). Germline assignment: CDR1 SGHAT and CDR2 FQNNGV. The ends were cut back, 0 bases at V and 2 bases at J, with 26 bases in the middle. This CDR3 comprises 20 residues. The CDR3 loop reads CASSLEGVNRVNFYPYEQYF. For the CDR3, the DNA is TGTGCCAGCAGCTTAGAAGGGGTGAACAGGGTAAATTTTTATCCCTACGAGCAGTACTTC.

This sequence joins TRBV5-6 and TRBJ2-7, with D uncertain. V lost 0 bases and J 4 bases, leaving 5 bases between the germline ends. From germline, CDR1 is SGHDT and CDR2 YYEEEE. CDR3 length: 12 residues. CDR3 nucleotides: TGTGCCAGCAGCTTGGACTTTTACGAGCAGTACTTC. This codes for CASSLDFYEQYF. Variable domain in full (rest from reference TRBV5-6 and TRBJ2-7): DAGVTQSPTHLIKTRGQQVTLRCSPKSGHDTVSWYQQALGQGPQFIFQYYEEEERQRGNFPDRFSGHQFPNYSSELNVNALLLGDSALYLCASSLDFYEQYFGPGTRLTVT.